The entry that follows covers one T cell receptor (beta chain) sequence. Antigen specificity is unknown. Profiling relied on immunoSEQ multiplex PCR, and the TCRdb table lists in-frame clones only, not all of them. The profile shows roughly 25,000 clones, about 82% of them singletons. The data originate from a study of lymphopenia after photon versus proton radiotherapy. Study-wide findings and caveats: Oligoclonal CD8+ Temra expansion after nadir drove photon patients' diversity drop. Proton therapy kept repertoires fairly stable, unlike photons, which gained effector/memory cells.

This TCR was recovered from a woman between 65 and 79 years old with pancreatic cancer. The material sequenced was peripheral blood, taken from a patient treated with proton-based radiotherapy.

Here the CDR3 reads CASSQQGFEEGVPYEQYF. The CDR3 nucleotides are TGCGCCAGCAGCCAACAAGGGTTCGAGGAGGGAGTCCCCTACGAGCAGTACTTC. This chain connects TRBV4-1 to TRBJ2-7, with D perhaps TRBD2 (6 bases). This CDR3 has 18 residues. Between the trimmed V and J ends, which lost 2 bases and 2 bases, there was a span of 22 bases. The germline V gene has CDR1 MGHRA and CDR2 YSYEKL.